This T cell receptor (beta chain) was recorded in a study of cytomegalovirus exposure and HLA in healthy donors. Background on the study: The platform used for the roughly 110 validation repertoires matched that of the 666 first-cohort repertoires, a later analysis reported. Points from the study as a whole: Altogether, 164 TCR beta chains were recorded as cytomegalovirus-associated.

The ends lost 10 bases at V and 12 bases at J; junction bases unmatched: 12. CDR1 and CDR2 (germline): ENHRY, SYGVKD. CDR3 size: 13 residues. The donors were members of the roughly 120-subject validation cohort (separate from the 666-subject first cohort). TCRdb's table, derived via immunoSEQ multiplex PCR, lists solely in-frame clones and lacks some. Of over 100,000 clones listed, roughly 87% were seen once; the top ten hold 0.95% to 1.5%. As regards this clone: Its antigen is undetermined.

The gene calls are TRBV10-3 and TRBJ1-6, with TRBD1 matching over 7 bases. Sequencing was done on a sample of PBMCs. The clonotype comes from a woman between 18 and 30 years old in good health and CMV-seronegative. CDR3 in DNA: TGTGCCAACCGGGACAGACGCGAGGGACCCCTCCACTTT. This encodes CANRDRREGPLHF.